These 21 T cell receptor beta chains were sequenced from one sample in a study of T cells in Graves' hyperthyroidism and ophthalmopathy (dated by TCRdb to between 2018 and 2021). Library method: multiplex PCR. Sequencing relied on an Illumina HiSeq 2000. The TCR beta CDR3 regions were amplified from the RNA transcripts. The TCR CDR3 was subjected to a first round of RT-PCR using the HTBI primer set and the Qiagen OneStep RT-PCR kit. TCRdb reworked the public reads: Q25 trimming with fastp, MiXCR clone assembly, productive beta chains retained. Each CDR3 protein appears once, grouped with its most common genes and DNA. For this sample the table gives 350,000 to 400,000 distinct CDR3 sequences, of which approximately 19% were detected only once. 3% to 4.5% of the sample belongs to the ten largest clones. Sequenced input: blood. Every receptor here comes from a woman aged 18-29 years with Graves' hyperthyroidism.

This clonotype was recorded many times. The chain couples TRBV12-3 or TRBV12-4 to TRBJ1-5; D is perhaps TRBD1 (5 bases). The CDR3 is made up of 16 amino acids. V was cut by 6 bases and J by 4 bases, with 19 bases left in between. This CDR3 is CASSSLGTHRNQPQHF. CDR3 nucleotides: TGTGCCAGCAGCTCACTCGGGACTCACCGAAATCAGCCCCAGCATTTT.

This clonotype was observed at least ten times. The CDR3 DNA reads TGTGCCAGCAGCCATGAGGGGCTCAGCTATGGCTACACCTTC. Translated, it gives CASSHEGLSYGYTF. The genes are TRBV3-1 and TRBJ1-2; perhaps TRBD1 as D (5 bases). This CDR3 region has 14 residues. The V gene lost 3 bases and the J gene lost 4 bases, with 12 bases spanning the gap. Germline V CDR1 and CDR2: LGHDT, YNNKEL (reference sequence).

This clonotype was observed at least ten times. The chain couples TRBV11-1 to TRBJ2-7; possibly TRBD1 for D (6 bases). V lost 4 bases, J lost 7 bases, and 8 bases lay in between. There are 11 residues in the CDR3. CDR1 and CDR2 (germline): SGHAT, FQDESV (reference sequence). The CDR3 here is CASSSTGEQYF. CDR3 coding DNA: TGTGCCAGCAGCTCTACAGGGGAGCAGTACTTC.

The V call is TRBV15, the J call TRBJ2-5; 16 bases are shared with TRBD2. J lost 4 bases, V lost 3 bases, and 8 bases had no gene match. This CDR3 comprises 18 residues. Germline V gene lookup returns CDR1 LNHNV and CDR2 YYDKDF (reference sequence). CDR3 DNA: TGTGCCACCAGCAGGGCAGCGGGACTAGCGGGGGGGCCAGAGACCCAGTACTTC. Translated, it gives CATSRAAGLAGGPETQYF.

Ten or more counts support this clonotype. Written as DNA, the CDR3 is TGTGCCAGTCGACAGGGGGGTATCAATCAGCCCCAGCATTTT. It specifies CASRQGGINQPQHF. The chain couples TRBV2 to TRBJ1-5; 9 positions agree with TRBD1. This CDR3 contains 14 residues. J gave up 3 bases and V 9 bases, and 6 bases lay outside the gene matches. The germline CDR1 and CDR2 sequences are SNHLY and FYNNEI.

This clonotype was counted ten times or more. The rearrangement joins TRBV6-1 to TRBJ1-2; D not resolved. The CDR3 is 13 amino acids. In germline, CDR1 is MNHNS, CDR2 SASEGT. V lost 3 bases and J lost 6, with 11 bases in between. The CDR3, as DNA: TGTGCCAGCAGTGAGGTTTCGGTTGATGGCTACACCTTC. It is translated as CASSEVSVDGYTF.

This clonotype has a count of ten or more. The gene calls are TRBV27 and TRBJ2-7; D is unresolved. Trimming took 0 bases from V and 3 from J, leaving 12 bases between them. The length of the CDR3 is 15 residues. Germline lookup yields CDR1 MNHEY and CDR2 SMNVEV (reference sequence). The CDR3 here is CASSLSAPRNYEQYF. Written as DNA, the CDR3 is TGTGCCAGCAGTTTATCGGCGCCACGCAACTACGAGCAGTACTTC.

Ten or more counts support this clonotype. V and J are TRBV11-2 and TRBJ1-2; the D is unclear. V dropped 5 bases and J dropped 6 bases, with 10 bases sitting between them. The CDR3 contains 12 residues. Germline-derived CDR1 and CDR2 are SGHAT and FQNNGV. Written as DNA, the CDR3 is TGTGCCAGCAGCGATCGGACGAATGGCTACACCTTC. The encoded protein is CASSDRTNGYTF.

A note on this clonotype: This may arise from a read error, as a much more abundant clone is one base away. The CDR3 reads CASTLTDGRRNYGYTF. CDR3 DNA: TGTGCCAGCACTTTGACGGACGGTCGCCGTAACTATGGCTACACCTTC. This rearrangement joins TRBV12-3 or TRBV12-4 to TRBJ1-2; D is unresolved. V was pared by 7 bases and J by 1 base, with 19 bases between. The CDR3 length is 16 residues.

This clonotype was counted at least ten times. The chain is built from TRBV6-2 or TRBV6-3 and TRBJ1-1, with 8 nucleotides matching TRBD1. With 5 bases clipped from V and 10 bases from J, the junction kept 6 bases outside the gene matches. CDR1 is MNHEY and CDR2 is SVGEGT in the germline V gene. The CDR3 loop spans 12 amino acids. The CDR3 DNA reads as TGTGCCAGCAGTAGAGACAGGGGTCGAGCTTTCTTT. This encodes CASSRDRGRAFF.

This chain connects TRBV11-2 to TRBJ1-2; 7 nucleotides align to TRBD1. Trimming cost V 5 bases and J 0 bases; bases outside gene matches: 9. Germline V CDR1 and CDR2: SGHAT, FQNNGV. The CDR3 contains 16 residues. The CDR3 coding sequence is TGTGCCAGCAGCCGCCTGGACAGGCAGACTAACTATGGCTACACCTTC. Amino acid sequence: CASSRLDRQTNYGYTF.

The chain carries TRBV9 and TRBJ1-6, with 10 bases lining up with TRBD1. With 3 bases clipped from V and 6 bases from J, the junction kept 6 bases outside the gene matches. The CDR3 runs to 16 residues. Germline V gene sequence: CDR1 SGDLS, CDR2 YYNGEE. The CDR3: CASSDPGQGTNSPLHF. CDR3 nucleotide sequence: TGTGCCAGCAGCGACCCGGGACAGGGGACTAATTCACCCCTCCACTTT. The whole variable domain, filled in from reference TRBV9 and TRBJ1-6, reads DSGVTQTPKHLITATGQRVTLRCSPRSGDLSVYWYQQSLDQGLQFLIQYYNGEERAKGNILERFSAQQFPDLHSELNLSSLELGDSALYFCASSDPGQGTNSPLHFGNGTRLTVT.

There are many counts of this clonotype. One junction end disagrees with the germline gene, perhaps due to a read error. The CDR3 coding sequence is TGTGCCAGCTCACCCAGGGACCGAAAGGAGTTT. Translating gives CASSPRDRKEF. The J gene is TRBJ1-1, the V gene TRBV18, with D perhaps TRBD1 (5 bases). Looked up from germline, CDR1 is KGHSH and CDR2 is LQKENI. CDR3 size: 11 residues.

This clonotype was observed many times. This sequence joins TRBV5-5 and TRBJ2-5; 7 positions match TRBD2. The germline gives CDR1 SGHKS, CDR2 YYEKEE (reference sequence). CDR3 length: 17 residues. Trimming at V came to 4 bases and at J to 1 base, leaving 13 bases not matched to a gene. In DNA, the CDR3 is TGTGCCAGCAGCACCACCCCGGGGACTACCTTCCAAGAGACCCAGTACTTC. It translates to CASSTTPGTTFQETQYF.

This clonotype came up a few times. The V call is TRBV6-2 or TRBV6-3, the J call TRBJ2-5, with D possibly matching TRBD1 (6 bases). The CDR3 is 14 amino acids. CDR1 and CDR2 from the germline V gene are MNHEY and SVGEGT. Between the trimmed V and J ends, which lost 6 bases and 1 base, there was a span of 12 bases. The CDR3 here is CASRRQALQETQYF. CDR3 DNA: TGTGCCAGCAGACGACAGGCCCTCCAAGAGACCCAGTACTTC.

This clonotype came up many times. CDR3 in amino acids: CASSEEGGLVQQYF. The CDR3 DNA is TGTGCCAGCAGTGAAGAGGGGGGACTCGTACAGCAGTACTTC. This sequence joins TRBV2 and TRBJ2-7, with D tentatively TRBD1 or TRBD2 (6 bases each). CDR1 is SNHLY and CDR2 is FYNNEI in the germline V gene. The V end lost 1 base, the J end lost 8 bases, and 15 bases lay between the germline ends. This CDR3 has 14 amino acids.

This clonotype was observed a handful of times. The rearrangement uses TRBV9 and TRBJ2-2; TRBD2 agrees at 14 bases. The CDR3 contains 18 residues. V was clipped by 0 bases and J by 5 bases; unmatched bases: 6. The germline V gene encodes CDR1 SGDLS and CDR2 YYNGEE. CDR3 in DNA: TGTGCCAGCAGCGTAGAACCCGGGACTAGCGGGGGTACCGGGGAGCTGTTTTTT. The encoded protein is CASSVEPGTSGGTGELFF.

This clonotype appeared a few times. V is TRBV9 and J is TRBJ1-5; 7 bases are shared with TRBD1. The CDR3 has 15 amino acids. Germline CDR1 SGDLS, CDR2 YYNGEE. J was trimmed by 2 bases and V by 0 bases; bases with no gene match: 2. This CDR3 reads CASSVGQGGNQPQHF. The CDR3 DNA is TGTGCCAGCAGCGTAGGACAGGGCGGCAATCAGCCCCAGCATTTT.

Only a few counts were recorded for this clonotype. The chain has TRBV18 and TRBJ2-7; D is uncertain. The CDR3 extends over 15 amino acids. Looked up from germline, CDR1 is KGHSH and CDR2 is LQKENI. Deletions cut 3 bases from V and 4 bases from J, with 16 bases between. CDR3 in amino acids: CASSPVRVSWYEQYF. The CDR3 DNA reads as TGTGCCAGCTCACCCGTCCGGGTGAGCTGGTACGAGCAGTACTTC.

The DNA of the CDR3 is TGTGCCATCCGTTCCGGGGGCGGAGAGACCCAGTACTTC. Translated: CAIRSGGGETQYF. This chain uses TRBV10-3 with TRBJ2-5, with D perhaps given as TRBD1 or TRBD2 (6 bases each). The CDR3 is made up of 13 amino acids. The germline V and J ends were trimmed by 8 bases and 4 bases, with 14 bases remaining between them. Per germline, CDR1 ENHRY and CDR2 SYGVKD.

This clonotype was recorded many times. This chain connects TRBV5-6 to TRBJ2-7, with 9 bases that match TRBD1. V lost 3 bases and J lost 3; bases outside the gene matches: 4. Germline assignment: CDR1 SGHDT and CDR2 YYEEEE. The CDR3 runs 14 residues. CDR3 residues: CASSSRQGDYEQYF. In DNA, the CDR3 is TGTGCCAGCAGCTCCCGACAGGGGGACTACGAGCAGTACTTC. The full variable domain, rest sourced from reference TRBV5-6 and TRBJ2-7, is DAGVTQSPTHLIKTRGQQVTLRCSPKSGHDTVSWYQQALGQGPQFIFQYYEEEERQRGNFPDRFSGHQFPNYSSELNVNALLLGDSALYLCASSSRQGDYEQYFGPGTRLTVT.